This is a list of T cell receptor beta chains from one sample in a study of shared clonotypes between healthy human individuals. Profiling relied on immunoSEQ multiplex PCR, and the TCRdb table lists in-frame clones only, not all of them. This sample has 230,000 or so clones, with 60% to 80% found just once. Sequencing was carried out using memory CD4+ T cells sorted from blood. Receptor source: a man aged 25 to 45 in good health. Both conserved end residues are part of each CDR3. D genes are given only for firm matches. Size is stated for part of the rows, as once, few or many counts, or as a class when the clone is expanded.

j_call clone_size v_call d_call cdr3_nt cdr3_aa
TRBJ2-7 . TRBV2 . TGTGCCAGCAGGGGGGTAGTTTACGAGCAGTACTTC CASRGVVYEQYF
TRBJ2-4 . TRBV4-1 TRBD2 TGCGCCAGCAGCCATGGGGGACTAGCCGGGGGGATAGCCAAAAACATTCAGTACTTC CASSHGGLAGGIAKNIQYF
TRBJ2-6 once TRBV28 TRBD1 TGTGCCAGCCGGTGGACAGGGGGCACTGGGGCCAACGTCCTGACTTTC CASRWTGGTGANVLTF
TRBJ1-1 . TRBV6-5 . TGTGCCAGCAGCAGGGGATTCACTGAAGCTTTCTTT CASSRGFTEAFF
TRBJ2-7 . TRBV6-1 . TGTGCCAGCAGTTTTGACCGGAGCCCTTACGAGCAGTACTTC CASSFDRSPYEQYF
TRBJ2-1 few TRBV5-1 . TGCGCCAGCAGCTCTACAACCTCCTACAATGAGCAGTTCTTC CASSSTTSYNEQFF
TRBJ1-1 . TRBV14 . TGTGCCAGCAGCCCTCTCCTGGACGGAAAAGCTTTCTTT CASSPLLDGKAFF
TRBJ2-1 . TRBV18 TRBD2 TGTGCCAGCTCACCTCAAGCGGGGGTAAACAATGAGCAGTTCTTC CASSPQAGVNNEQFF
TRBJ2-3 . TRBV29-1 . TGCAGCGTTGCAGACACAGATACGCAGTATTTT CSVADTDTQYF
TRBJ2-6 . TRBV9 TRBD1 TGTGCCAGCGCCGCAGACAGGGGGGACTCTGGGGCCAACGTCCTGACTTTC CASAADRGDSGANVLTF
TRBJ2-1 . TRBV28 TRBD1 TGTGCCAGCAGGGCTAGGGACAGGTACTTCTTC CASRARDRYFF
TRBJ2-7 . TRBV11-3 . TGTGCCAGCAGCTTAGCCAGTATGGGGCAGGGAGGACTATACTTC CASSLASMGQGGLYF
TRBJ2-7 . TRBV23-1 . TGCGCCAGCACACCACCGAAGCAAGGCAACGAGCAGTACTTC CASTPPKQGNEQYF
TRBJ2-7 . TRBV11-2 . TGTGCCAGCAGCTTACGGAGCTCCTACGAGCAGTACTTC CASSLRSSYEQYF
TRBJ1-5 . TRBV10-3 TRBD1 TGTGCCATCAGTGGGGGACAGGGATTCAATCAGCCCCAGCATTTT CAISGGQGFNQPQHF
TRBJ2-7 once TRBV7-2 . TGTGCCAGCAGCTTAGGTGCCATTACCTACGAGCAGTACTTC CASSLGAITYEQYF
TRBJ1-5 . TRBV6-1 . TGTGCCAGCAGTTCCTCATATCAGCCCCAGCATTTT CASSSSYQPQHF
TRBJ1-2 few TRBV6-1 . TGTGCCAGCAGTGAACGGGGGTATGGCTACACCTTC CASSERGYGYTF
TRBJ2-7 . TRBV5-1 TRBD2 TGCGCCAGCAGCTTGGGGGTCCCGAGCGGGGCGGACCCGCAGTACTTC CASSLGVPSGADPQYF
TRBJ2-1 . TRBV29-1 . TGCAGCGTAGACACCGGGACCAGGCAGTTCTTC CSVDTGTRQFF
TRBJ1-3 few TRBV10-3 . TGTGCCATCAGTAGGGCTGGAAACACCATATATTTT CAISRAGNTIYF
TRBJ1-2 . TRBV18 . TGTGCCAGCTCACCACCGTTCTGGACAAGATATGGCTACACCTTC CASSPPFWTRYGYTF
TRBJ1-5 . TRBV6-1 . TGTGCCAGCAGACAGGCGACAAGCAATCAGCCCCAGCATTTT CASRQATSNQPQHF
TRBJ1-5 . TRBV2 . TGTGCCAGCAGTGAAGGGTCCTTTTTTGGTCAGCCCCAGCATTTT CASSEGSFFGQPQHF
TRBJ1-4 . TRBV29-1 . TGCAGCGTTGAACTATCGGGGGCAGAGGAAAAACTGTTTTTT CSVELSGAEEKLFF
TRBJ2-2 . TRBV5-4 . TGTGCCAGCAGCCTAGGGACACGAAACACCGGGGAGCTGTTTTTT CASSLGTRNTGELFF
TRBJ2-1 once TRBV27 . TGTGCCAGCACCAGGAGTCATTCACAATACAATGAGCAGTTCTTC CASTRSHSQYNEQFF
TRBJ2-5 . TRBV27 . TGTGCCAGCAGCCTGTCGTGGGTAGGGGAGACCCAGTACTTC CASSLSWVGETQYF
TRBJ2-7 . TRBV29-1 TRBD1 TGCAGCGTTGATGGGGACAGGGGTTACGAGCAGTACTTC CSVDGDRGYEQYF
TRBJ1-5 . TRBV30 TRBD1 TGTGCCTTCTCACAGGGGGGGGCGAAGCCCCAGCATTTT CAFSQGGAKPQHF
TRBJ2-3 . TRBV30 . TGTGCCTGGAGTGTTATGTTACGCACAGATACGCAGTATTTT CAWSVMLRTDTQYF
TRBJ2-1 few TRBV4-1 . TGCGCCAGCAGCCAAGTCGGCCCCGGGAATGAGCAGTTCTTC CASSQVGPGNEQFF
TRBJ2-6 . TRBV7-2 . TGTGCCAGCAGACCCGTCGTTATTGCCAACGTCCTGACTTTC CASRPVVIANVLTF
TRBJ2-7 few TRBV10-3 . TGTGCCATCAGTGAGGGCGGGACAGAGGGATACGAGCAGTACTTC CAISEGGTEGYEQYF
TRBJ2-7 once TRBV5-1 TRBD2 TGCGCCAGCAGCTCGCCCGCTACTAGCGGGAGGCGCTACGAGCAGTACTTC CASSSPATSGRRYEQYF
TRBJ1-5 . TRBV19 TRBD1 TGTGCCAGTAGACGGACAGGGGAGTTTCAGCCCCAGCATTTT CASRRTGEFQPQHF
TRBJ2-7 . TRBV10-2 TRBD2 TGCGCCAGCAGTAATAGCGGGAGGGCCGGAGAGCAGTACTTC CASSNSGRAGEQYF
TRBJ1-2 . TRBV28 . TGTGCCAGCAGTGGACAGTATGGCTACACCTTC CASSGQYGYTF
TRBJ1-2 . TRBV28 TRBD1 TGTGCCAGCACCACTTCAACCGGGACAGGGCATGGCTACACCTTC CASTTSTGTGHGYTF
TRBJ2-7 . TRBV7-9 . TGTGCCAGCAGCTGGGAGAATTACCCCTACGAGCAGTACTTC CASSWENYPYEQYF
TRBJ2-2 . TRBV5-4 . TGTGCCAGCAGCCCCCCCGCCGGGTCGAACACCGGGGAGCTGTTTTTT CASSPPAGSNTGELFF
TRBJ1-5 . TRBV2 TRBD1 TGTGCCAGCAGCCCGGACAGGACGGATCAGCCCCAGCATTTT CASSPDRTDQPQHF
TRBJ1-5 once TRBV29-1 . TGCAGCGTTGCTCTGGGAAGTAGCAATCAGCCCCAGCATTTT CSVALGSSNQPQHF
TRBJ2-3 . TRBV7-8 TRBD1 TGTGCCAGCAGCTCGGGACAGAGTCGCACAGATACGCAGTATTTT CASSSGQSRTDTQYF
TRBJ2-5 . TRBV7-9 . TGTGCCAGCAGCCTATTCCGGGACACCCAAGAGACCCAGTACTTC CASSLFRDTQETQYF
TRBJ2-1 . TRBV19 . TGTGCCAGTAGTAGGCGGGCATACAATGAGCAGTTCTTC CASSRRAYNEQFF
TRBJ1-1 . TRBV7-9 TRBD1 TGTGCCAGCAGCTTAACACAGGGGCTCGCTGAAGCTTTCTTT CASSLTQGLAEAFF
TRBJ1-4 . TRBV7-9 . TGTGCCAGCAGCACCCCGGGACGGAGTGAAAAACTGTTTTTT CASSTPGRSEKLFF
TRBJ2-1 . TRBV7-2 TRBD2 TGTGCCAGCAGCTCGGTAGCGGGAGGGCTCGTGGGTGAGCAGTTCTTC CASSSVAGGLVGEQFF
TRBJ2-7 . TRBV7-9 . TGTGCCAGCGGGATTAGCGACTACGAGCAGTACTTC CASGISDYEQYF
TRBJ1-4 few TRBV7-8 . TGTGCCAGCAGCTTCCGCTGGACGGGTGAAAAACTGTTTTTT CASSFRWTGEKLFF